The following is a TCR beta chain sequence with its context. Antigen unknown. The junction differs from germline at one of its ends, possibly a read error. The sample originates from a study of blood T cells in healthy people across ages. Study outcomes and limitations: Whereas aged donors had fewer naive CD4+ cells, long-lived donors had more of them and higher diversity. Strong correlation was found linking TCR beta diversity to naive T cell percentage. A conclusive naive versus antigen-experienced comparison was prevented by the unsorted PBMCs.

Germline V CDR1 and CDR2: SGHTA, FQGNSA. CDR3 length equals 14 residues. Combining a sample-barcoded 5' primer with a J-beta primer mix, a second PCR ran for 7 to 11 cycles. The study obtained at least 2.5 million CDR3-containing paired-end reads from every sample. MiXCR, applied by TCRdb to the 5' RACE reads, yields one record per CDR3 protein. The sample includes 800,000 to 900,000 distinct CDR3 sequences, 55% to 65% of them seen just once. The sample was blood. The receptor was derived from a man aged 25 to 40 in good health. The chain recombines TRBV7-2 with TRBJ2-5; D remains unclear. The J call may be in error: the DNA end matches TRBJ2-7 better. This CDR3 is CASRSATVSFEQYF. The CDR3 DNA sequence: TGTGCCAGCAGGAGCGCCACTGTCTCCTTCGAGCAGTACTTC.